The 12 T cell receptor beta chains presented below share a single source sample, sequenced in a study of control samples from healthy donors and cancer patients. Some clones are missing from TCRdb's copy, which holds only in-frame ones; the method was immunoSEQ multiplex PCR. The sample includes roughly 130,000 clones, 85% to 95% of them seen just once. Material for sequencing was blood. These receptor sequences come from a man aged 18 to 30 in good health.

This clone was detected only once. CDR3 protein: CASSLGGRSNYGYTF. CDR3 DNA sequence: TGTGCCAGCAGTCTAGGGGGCAGGAGTAACTATGGCTACACCTTC. This chain uses TRBV25-1 with TRBJ1-2; 7 bases map to TRBD1. The CDR3 is 15 amino acids. Trimming cost V 5 bases and J 1 base; bases outside gene matches: 7. Germline CDR1 MGHDK, CDR2 SYGVNS.

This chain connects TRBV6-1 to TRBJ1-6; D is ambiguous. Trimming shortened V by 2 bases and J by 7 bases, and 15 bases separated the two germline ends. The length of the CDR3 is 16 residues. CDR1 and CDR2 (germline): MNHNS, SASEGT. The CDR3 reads CASSELWQPTNSPLHF. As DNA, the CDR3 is TGTGCCAGCAGTGAACTTTGGCAGCCCACGAATTCACCCCTCCACTTT.

The chain's CDR3 is CASSLSRGTNYEQYF. CDR3 nucleotide sequence: TGTGCCAGCAGTTTATCTAGGGGGACAAACTACGAGCAGTACTTC. The chain combines TRBV27 with TRBJ2-7, with D possibly matching TRBD1 (6 bases). Germline loops: CDR1 MNHEY, CDR2 SMNVEV (reference sequence). V was trimmed by 0 bases and J by 3 bases, leaving 12 bases between them. The CDR3 has 15 residues.

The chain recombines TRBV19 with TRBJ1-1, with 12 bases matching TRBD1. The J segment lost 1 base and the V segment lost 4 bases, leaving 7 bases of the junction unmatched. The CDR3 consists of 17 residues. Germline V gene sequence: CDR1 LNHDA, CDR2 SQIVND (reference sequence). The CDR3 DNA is TGTGCCAGTAGTAGGGACAGGGGGCTAACCTCGAACACTGAAGCTTTCTTT. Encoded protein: CASSRDRGLTSNTEAFF.

The CDR3 nucleotides read TGCGCCAGCAGTCCTACCACAGAGAACTATGGCTACACCTTC. Translated, it gives CASSPTTENYGYTF. This rearrangement joins TRBV5-1 to TRBJ1-2; no definite D call. The V gene lost 5 bases and the J gene lost 2 bases, with 13 bases spanning the gap. CDR3 size: 14 residues. Germline V gives CDR1 SGHRS, CDR2 YFSETQ.

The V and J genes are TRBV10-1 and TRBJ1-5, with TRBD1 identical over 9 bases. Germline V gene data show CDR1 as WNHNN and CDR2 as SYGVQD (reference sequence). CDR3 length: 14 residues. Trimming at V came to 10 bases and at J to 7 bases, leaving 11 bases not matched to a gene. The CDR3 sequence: CATTTRDRAQPQHF. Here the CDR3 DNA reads TGCGCCACCACAACCCGGGACAGGGCCCAGCCCCAGCATTTT.

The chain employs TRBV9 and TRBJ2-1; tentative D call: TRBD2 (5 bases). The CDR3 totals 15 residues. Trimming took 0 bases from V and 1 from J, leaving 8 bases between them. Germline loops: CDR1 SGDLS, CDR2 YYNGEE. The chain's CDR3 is CASSVGGRSYNEQFF. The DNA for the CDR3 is TGTGCCAGCAGCGTAGGAGGGCGTTCCTACAATGAGCAGTTCTTC.

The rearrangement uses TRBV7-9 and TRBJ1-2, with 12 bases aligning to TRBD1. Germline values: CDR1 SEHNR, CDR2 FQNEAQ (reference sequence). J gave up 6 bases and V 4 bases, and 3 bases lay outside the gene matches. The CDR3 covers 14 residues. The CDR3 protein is CASSSGQGANGYTF. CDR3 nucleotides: TGTGCCAGCAGCTCGGGACAGGGGGCGAATGGCTACACCTTC. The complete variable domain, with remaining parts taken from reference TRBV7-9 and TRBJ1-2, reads DTGVSQNPRHKITKRGQNVTFRCDPISEHNRLYWYRQTLGQGPEFLTYFQNEAQLEKSRLLSDRFSAERPKGSFSTLEIQRTEQGDSAMYLCASSSGQGANGYTFGSGTRLTVV.

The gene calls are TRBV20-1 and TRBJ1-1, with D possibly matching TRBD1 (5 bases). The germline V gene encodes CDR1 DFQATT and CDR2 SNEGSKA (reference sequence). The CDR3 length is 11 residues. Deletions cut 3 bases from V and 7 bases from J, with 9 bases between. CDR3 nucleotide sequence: TGCAGTGCTAGGGGGGGAGATGAAGCTTTCTTT. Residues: CSARGGDEAFF.

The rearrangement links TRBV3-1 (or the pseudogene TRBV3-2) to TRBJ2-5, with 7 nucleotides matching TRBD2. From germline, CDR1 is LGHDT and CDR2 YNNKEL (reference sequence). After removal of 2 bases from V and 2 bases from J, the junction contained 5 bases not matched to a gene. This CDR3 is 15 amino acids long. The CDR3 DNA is TGTGCCAGCAGCCAAATCCGGGAGGTTCAAGAGACCCAGTACTTC. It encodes CASSQIREVQETQYF.

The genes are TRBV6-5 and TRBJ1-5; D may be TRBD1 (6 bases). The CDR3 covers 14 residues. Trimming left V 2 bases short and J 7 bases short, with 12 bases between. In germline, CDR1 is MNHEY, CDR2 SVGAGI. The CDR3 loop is CASSYTGQGQPQHF. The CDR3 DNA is TGTGCCAGCAGTTACACAGGGCAGGGACAGCCCCAGCATTTT.

The CDR3 reads CASSEMGATDTQYF. CDR3 DNA sequence: TGTGCCAGCAGTGAGATGGGGGCGACAGATACGCAGTATTTT. This chain connects TRBV2 to TRBJ2-3; maybe TRBD1 (6 bases). V lost 3 bases and J 3 bases, leaving 10 bases between the germline ends. CDR1 and CDR2 from the germline V gene are SNHLY and FYNNEI. The CDR3 length is 14 residues.